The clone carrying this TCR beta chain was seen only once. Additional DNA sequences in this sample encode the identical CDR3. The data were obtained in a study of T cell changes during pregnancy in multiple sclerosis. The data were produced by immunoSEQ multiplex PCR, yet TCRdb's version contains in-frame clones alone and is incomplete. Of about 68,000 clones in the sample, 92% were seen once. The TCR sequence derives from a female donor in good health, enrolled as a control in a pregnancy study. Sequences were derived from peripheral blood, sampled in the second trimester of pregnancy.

This CDR3 reads CASSLSGGTEAFF. In DNA, the CDR3 is TGCGCCAGCAGCTTGAGTGGAGGCACTGAAGCTTTCTTT. The V call is TRBV5-1, the J call TRBJ1-1; D is unclear. The CDR3 extends over 13 amino acids. Per germline, CDR1 SGHRS and CDR2 YFSETQ. Between the trimmed V and J ends, which lost 1 base and 4 bases, there was a span of 8 bases.